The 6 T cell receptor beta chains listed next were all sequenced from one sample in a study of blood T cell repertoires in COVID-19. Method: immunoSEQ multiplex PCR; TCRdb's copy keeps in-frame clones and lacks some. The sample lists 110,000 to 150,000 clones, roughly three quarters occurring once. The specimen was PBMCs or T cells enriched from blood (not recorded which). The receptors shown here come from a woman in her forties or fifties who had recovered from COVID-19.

CDR3 in amino acids: CASSTGVNYGYTF. In nucleotides, the CDR3 is TGCGCCAGCAGCACAGGGGTCAACTATGGCTACACCTTC. The genes are TRBV5-1 and TRBJ1-2; 7 bases line up with TRBD1. CDR3 length: 13 residues. The V gene end was trimmed by 4 bases and the J gene end by 2 bases; junction bases not matched to a gene: 2. The germline V gene encodes CDR1 SGHRS and CDR2 YFSETQ.

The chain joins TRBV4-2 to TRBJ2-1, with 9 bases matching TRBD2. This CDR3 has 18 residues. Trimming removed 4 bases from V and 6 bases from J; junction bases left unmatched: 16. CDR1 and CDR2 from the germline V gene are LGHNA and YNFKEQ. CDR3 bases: TGTGCCAGCAGCCCGAGGGGGCTAGCGGGGCGGGGGTCCAATGAGCAGTTCTTC. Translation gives CASSPRGLAGRGSNEQFF.

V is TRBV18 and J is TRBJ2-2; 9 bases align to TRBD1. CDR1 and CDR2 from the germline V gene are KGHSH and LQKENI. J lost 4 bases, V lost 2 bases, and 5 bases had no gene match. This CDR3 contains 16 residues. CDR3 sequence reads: CASSPRGTGFTGELFF. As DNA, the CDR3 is TGTGCCAGCTCACCAAGGGGGACAGGGTTCACCGGGGAGCTGTTTTTT. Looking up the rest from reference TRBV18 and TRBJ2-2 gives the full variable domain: NAGVMQNPRHLVRRRGQEARLRCSPMKGHSHVYWYRQLPEEGLKFMVYLQKENIIDESGMPKERFSAEFPKEGPSILRIQQVVRGDSAAYFCASSPRGTGFTGELFFGEGSRLTVL.

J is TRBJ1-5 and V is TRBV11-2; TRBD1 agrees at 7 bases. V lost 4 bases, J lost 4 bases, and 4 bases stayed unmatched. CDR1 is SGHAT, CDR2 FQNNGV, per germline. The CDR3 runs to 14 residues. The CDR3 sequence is CASSSGQLNQPQHF. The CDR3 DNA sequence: TGTGCCAGCAGCTCGGGACAGCTAAATCAGCCCCAGCATTTT.

This chain's CDR3 is CASSDPDFNEKLFF. CDR3 nucleotide sequence: TGTGCCAGTTCAGACCCCGACTTTAATGAAAAACTGTTTTTT. The chain couples TRBV3-1 (or the pseudogene TRBV3-2) to TRBJ1-4; no reliable D call. The CDR3 has 14 amino acids. Trimming left V 9 bases short and J 4 bases short, with 15 bases between. Germline V lookup: CDR1 LGHDT, CDR2 YNNKEL (reference sequence).

As DNA, the CDR3 is TGCAGCGTTGAGGGCAGTGAAGCTTTCTTT. Its protein product is CSVEGSEAFF. This rearrangement joins TRBV29-1 to TRBJ1-1; no clear D gene. The V and J ends lost 3 bases and 7 bases respectively, with 6 bases between them. The germline gives CDR1 SQVTM, CDR2 ANQGSEA. This CDR3 has 10 residues.